Described below is a single TCR beta chain sequence and its context. Its specificity is unknown. 60 Vbeta and 13 Jbeta primers were used in PCR. TCRdb's table, derived via immunoSEQ multiplex PCR, lists solely in-frame clones and lacks some. The sample yields some 100,000 clones, around 80% seen once. Germline loops: CDR1 SGHTS, CDR2 YDEGEE. The V and J ends lost 4 bases and 6 bases respectively, with 13 bases between them. The CDR3 totals 13 residues. This entry comes from a study of cytomegalovirus exposure and HLA in healthy donors. Study-level background: Falling in the Caucasian-associated ancestry cluster were roughly 86% of around 370 genotyped donors.

Study results and caveats: In a later analysis, most CMV-associated TCR beta chains appeared HLA-restricted. The study reported that TCR beta sequences accurately predicted HLA-A and HLA-B alleles in most subjects. HLA alleles were associated with around 17,000 TCR beta sequences in a later analysis at 0.05 false discovery rate.

The clonotype was recovered from a male donor in good health and CMV-seropositive. The sequencing sample was made of PBMCs. The chain has TRBV5-8 and TRBJ1-2, with a tentative D call TRBD1 (6 bases). DNA for the CDR3: TGTGCCAGCAGCGATACAGGGCGGGATGGCTACACCTTC. This encodes CASSDTGRDGYTF.